Sequencing of this TCR beta chain was carried out in a study of T-cell memory formation after mild COVID-19. From 5'RACE with constant-segment primers came TCR alpha and TCR beta cDNA libraries that carried sample barcodes and UMIs. A single record per CDR3 protein comes from TCRdb applying MiXCR to the 5' RACE reads. Of 300,000 to 400,000 distinct CDR3 sequences listed, 10% to 15% are singletons. Of note for this clonotype: What it binds is not known.

Study-level results: CD4/CD8 balance characterized clones contracting day 15 to 85, and CD4+ skew characterized later expanders. Contracting CD4+ clones lay largely in CM and EM, with CD8+ ones residing in EMRA.

V gave up 6 bases and J gave up 7 bases, with 9 bases separating them. This CDR3 is 11 amino acids long. Per the germline V gene, CDR1 is MNHEY and CDR2 is SVGEGT. The sample comprised PBMCs or a T cell subset sorted from them (not recorded which). The clonotype originates from a man younger than 30 who had mild COVID-19 (a few samples of this study predate the infection). Cell type and time point are not known. The J gene is TRBJ1-1, the V gene TRBV6-2 or TRBV6-3; D gene ambiguous. CDR3: CASRVRDEAFF. The CDR3 DNA is TGTGCCAGCAGGGTAAGAGATGAAGCTTTCTTT.